This T cell receptor beta chain originates from a study of liver allograft versus peripheral blood T cells. Study summary: What was compared were the T cell receptor repertoires in transplanted livers and those in the peripheral blood of recipients.

TCRdb fed the reads into MiXCR, producing one record per CDR3 protein. In the table there are roughly 14,000 distinct CDR3 sequences, 20% of which are singletons. V was clipped by 4 bases and J by 3 bases; unmatched bases: 4. Germline CDR1 and CDR2: MNHEY and SMNVEV (reference sequence). The CDR3 runs 15 residues. Overall study findings and caveats: Repertoires found inside liver allografts reportedly differed from T cell receptor repertoires in peripheral blood.

This clonotype has a handful of counts. What it binds is not known. The clonotype was recovered from a human patient who had a liver transplant. Some T cells may have come from the graft donor. The chain joins TRBV27 to TRBJ2-7; 12 bases fit TRBD2. The CDR3 spells CASSSGLAGRYEQYF. The DNA of the CDR3 is TGTGCCAGCAGTTCCGGACTAGCGGGGCGCTACGAGCAGTACTTC.